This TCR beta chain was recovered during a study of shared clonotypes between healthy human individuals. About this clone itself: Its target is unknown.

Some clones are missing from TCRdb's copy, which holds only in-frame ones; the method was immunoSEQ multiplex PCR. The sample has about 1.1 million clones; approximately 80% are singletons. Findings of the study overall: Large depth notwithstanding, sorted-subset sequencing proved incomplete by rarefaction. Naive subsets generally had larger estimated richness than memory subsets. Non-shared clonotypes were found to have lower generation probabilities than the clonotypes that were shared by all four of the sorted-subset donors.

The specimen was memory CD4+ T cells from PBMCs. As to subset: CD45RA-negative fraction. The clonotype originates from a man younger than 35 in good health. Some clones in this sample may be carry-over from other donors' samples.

The CDR3 region is CASSPPGGRTITDTQYF. The CDR3 DNA reads as TGTGCCAGCAGCCCTCCCGGTGGGCGGACTATCACAGATACGCAGTATTTT. The rearrangement uses TRBV28 and TRBJ2-3; D might be TRBD2 (6 bases). The CDR3 is 17 amino acids. The V gene's germline CDR1 is MDHEN and CDR2 SYDVKM. Between the trimmed V and J ends, which lost 6 bases and 2 bases, there was a span of 21 bases.